One and the same sample provided the 2 T cell receptor beta chains below, sequenced in a study of cytomegalovirus exposure and HLA in healthy donors. The PCR ran on 60 Vbeta and 13 Jbeta primers. Method: immunoSEQ multiplex PCR; TCRdb's copy keeps in-frame clones and lacks some. The sample records approximately 74,000 clones, about 79% being singletons. The specimen was PBMCs. These TCRs come from a man aged 55 to 70 in good health and CMV-seropositive.

This rearrangement joins TRBV2 to TRBJ1-6, with D maybe TRBD1 (5 bases). The germline CDR1 and CDR2 sequences are SNHLY and FYNNEI. V was cut by 2 bases and J by 6 bases, with 14 bases left in between. The CDR3 loop spans 16 amino acids. As DNA, the CDR3 is TGTGCCAGCAGTGAAAATCTGGGACTCTTTAATTCACCCCTCCACTTT. This sequence encodes CASSENLGLFNSPLHF.

The count of this clone is one. The gene calls are TRBV5-1 and TRBJ2-7; D might be TRBD1 (6 bases). V lost 4 bases to trimming and J lost 2 bases, with 13 bases between them. Germline V lookup: CDR1 SGHRS, CDR2 YFSETQ. This CDR3 has 14 residues. The CDR3 DNA reads as TGCGCCAGCAGCCCGGGACAAATGGCCTACGAGCAGTACTTC. Protein product: CASSPGQMAYEQYF.